This TCR beta chain stems from a study of T-cell memory formation after mild COVID-19. Study-wide background: Among the donors, TCR clusters were largely specific to each donor. Findings of the study overall: Detection of some responders pre-infection suggested pre-existing cross-reactive memory T cells participated. CD4+ bias marked clones expanding day 15 to 37, unlike balanced contracting clones.

TCRdb re-called the 5' RACE reads through MiXCR, storing one row per CDR3 protein. The sample lists roughly 58,000 distinct CDR3 sequences; 9% to 9.5% were seen once. This clonotype occurred a few times. Its antigen is still unknown. Relative to the germline gene, one junction end is altered; a read error may explain this. Germline CDR1 LGHNA, CDR2 YNFKEQ. The CDR3 length is 14 residues. This chain connects TRBV4-2 to TRBJ2-1, with 12 bases lining up with TRBD2. This sequence originates from a man aged 18 to 29 who had mild COVID-19 (a few samples of this study predate the infection). Cell type and time point are not known. Material: PBMCs or a T cell subset sorted from them (not recorded which). This CDR3 reads CASSQDLRLAGANF. CDR3 coding DNA: TGTGCCAGCAGCCAAGATCTGCGACTAGCGGGGGCCAACTTC.